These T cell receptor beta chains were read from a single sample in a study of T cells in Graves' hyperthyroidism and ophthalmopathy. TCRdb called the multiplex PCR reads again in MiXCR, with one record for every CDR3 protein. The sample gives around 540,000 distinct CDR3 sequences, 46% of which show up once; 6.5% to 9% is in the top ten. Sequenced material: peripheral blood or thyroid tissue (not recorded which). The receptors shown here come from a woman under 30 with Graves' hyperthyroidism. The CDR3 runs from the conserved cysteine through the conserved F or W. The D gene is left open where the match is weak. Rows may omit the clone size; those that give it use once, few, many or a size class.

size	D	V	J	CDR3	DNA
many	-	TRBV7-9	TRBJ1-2	CASSRDGNYGYTF	TGTGCCAGCAGCCGAGACGGTAACTATGGCTACACCTTC
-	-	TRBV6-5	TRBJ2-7	CASSLAPTASYEQYF	TGTGCCAGCAGTTTGGCCCCGACAGCCTCCTACGAGCAGTACTTC
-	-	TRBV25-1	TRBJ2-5	CASSQGTITGTQYF	TGTGCCAGCAGCCAAGGGACCATCACGGGGACCCAGTACTTC
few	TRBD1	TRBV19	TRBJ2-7	CASSMGQFYEQYF	TGTGCCAGTAGTATGGGACAGTTCTACGAGCAGTACTTC
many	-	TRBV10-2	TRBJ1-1	CASSESRGENTEAFF	TGCGCCAGCAGTGAGTCCAGGGGCGAGAACACTGAAGCTTTCTTT
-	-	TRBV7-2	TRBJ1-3	CASSSVGSGDTIYF	TGTGCCAGCAGCTCCGTAGGATCAGGAGACACCATATATTTT
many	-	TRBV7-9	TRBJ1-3	CASSLEWNTIYF	TGTGCCAGCAGCTTAGAATGGAACACCATATATTTT
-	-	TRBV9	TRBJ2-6	CASTRTGANVLTF	TGTGCCAGCACCAGAACGGGGGCCAACGTCCTGACTTTC
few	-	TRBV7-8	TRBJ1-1	CASSLGGSSRGTEAFF	TGTGCCAGCAGCTTAGGAGGGTCTTCCAGGGGCACTGAAGCTTTCTTT
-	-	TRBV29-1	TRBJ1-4	CSSGPDEKLFF	TGCAGCTCGGGACCGGATGAAAAACTGTTTTTT
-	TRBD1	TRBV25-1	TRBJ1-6	CASKGQGYSPLHF	TGTGCCAGCAAGGGACAGGGTTATTCACCCCTCCACTTT
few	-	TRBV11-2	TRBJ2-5	CASSLRQLGAQYF	TGTGCCAGCAGCTTGCGACAGCTAGGGGCCCAGTACTTC
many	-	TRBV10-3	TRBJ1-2	CAISGQGVNYGYTF	TGTGCCATCAGTGGACAAGGCGTGAACTATGGCTACACCTTC
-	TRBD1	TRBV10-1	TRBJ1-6	CASRGQGESSSYNSPLHF	TGCGCCAGCAGAGGACAGGGGGAATCGAGCTCCTATAATTCACCCCTCCACTTT
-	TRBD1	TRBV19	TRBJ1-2	CASSIEGTGVYGYTF	TGTGCCAGTAGTATAGAAGGGACAGGAGTGTATGGCTACACCTTC
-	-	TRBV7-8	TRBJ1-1	CASGWGGRNTEAFF	TGTGCCAGCGGCTGGGGCGGACGGAACACTGAAGCTTTCTTT
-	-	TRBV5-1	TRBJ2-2	CASHPRSYGELFF	TGCGCCAGCCACCCGCGTTCGTACGGGGAGCTGTTTTTT
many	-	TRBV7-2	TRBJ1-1	CASSADEAFF	TGTGCCAGCAGCGCCGATGAAGCTTTCTTT
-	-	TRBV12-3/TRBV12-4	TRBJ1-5	CASSPIGGDSNQPQHF	TGTGCCAGCAGCCCCATAGGGGGTGATAGCAATCAGCCCCAGCATTTT
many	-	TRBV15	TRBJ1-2	CATSSRTGGGYGYTF	TGTGCCACCAGCTCCCGGACGGGGGGAGGCTATGGCTACACCTTC
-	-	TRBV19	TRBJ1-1	CASSTGTALNTEAFF	TGTGCCAGTAGTACGGGGACTGCCCTGAACACTGAAGCTTTCTTT
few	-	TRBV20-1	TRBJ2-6	CSAPPAGLGSGANVLTF	TGCAGTGCCCCCCCCGCAGGCCTGGGCTCTGGGGCCAACGTCCTGACTTTC
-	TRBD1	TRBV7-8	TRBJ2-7	CASSYRDRGPYEQYF	TGTGCCAGCAGTTATAGGGACAGGGGCCCCTACGAGCAGTACTTC
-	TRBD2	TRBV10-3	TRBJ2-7	CAISEMGGRGEQYF	TGTGCCATCAGTGAGATGGGCGGGAGAGGCGAGCAGTACTTC
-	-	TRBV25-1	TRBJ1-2	CASSEVGRLGYTF	TGTGCCAGCAGTGAAGTGGGGCGCCTTGGCTACACCTTC
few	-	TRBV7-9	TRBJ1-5	CASSPGGINHQPQHF	TGTGCCAGCAGCCCGGGGGGCATCAACCACCAGCCCCAGCATTTT
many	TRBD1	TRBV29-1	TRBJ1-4	CSVEPLDRGYNEKLFF	TGCAGCGTTGAGCCCTTGGACAGGGGCTACAATGAAAAACTGTTTTTT
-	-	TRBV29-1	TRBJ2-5	CSVWTVQETQYF	TGCAGCGTTTGGACAGTCCAAGAGACCCAGTACTTC
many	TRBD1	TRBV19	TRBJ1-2	CASSRQGGYTF	TGTGCCAGTAGTAGACAGGGTGGCTACACCTTC
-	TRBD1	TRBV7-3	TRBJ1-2	CASSFTGVFGYGYTF	TGTGCCAGCAGCTTTACAGGGGTCTTCGGTTATGGCTACACCTTC
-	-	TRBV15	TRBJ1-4	CATSRAMAGNEKLFF	TGTGCCACCAGCAGGGCTATGGCAGGGAATGAAAAACTGTTTTTT
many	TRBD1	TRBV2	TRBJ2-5	CASSEGRGPTQYF	TGTGCCAGCAGTGAGGGCAGGGGGCCGACCCAGTACTTC
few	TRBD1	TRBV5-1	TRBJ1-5	CASSARQGINQPQHF	TGTGCCAGCAGCGCGAGACAGGGGATCAATCAGCCCCAGCATTTT
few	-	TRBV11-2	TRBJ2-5	CASSPPGRNQETQYF	TGTGCCAGCAGTCCGCCAGGGCGGAACCAAGAGACCCAGTACTTC
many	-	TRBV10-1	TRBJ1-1	CASSEYCLSPNTEAFF	TGCGCCAGCAGTGAGTATTGCCTGTCGCCAAACACTGAAGCTTTCTTT
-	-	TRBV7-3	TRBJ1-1	CASSTGYPEAFF	TGTGCCAGCAGCACAGGTTACCCTGAAGCTTTCTTT
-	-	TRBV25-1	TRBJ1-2	CASSEVGTHGYTF	TGTGCCAGCAGTGAAGTGGGGACACATGGCTACACCTTC
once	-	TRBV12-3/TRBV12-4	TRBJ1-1	CASTGHLSTEAFF	TGTGCCAGCACCGGACACTTGAGCACTGAAGCTTTCTTT
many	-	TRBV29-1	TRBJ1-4	CSVQFTRDSEKLFF	TGCAGCGTCCAATTCACCAGGGATAGTGAAAAACTGTTTTTT
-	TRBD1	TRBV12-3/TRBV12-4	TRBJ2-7	CASSYSGQNYEQYF	TGTGCCAGCAGTTATTCGGGACAGAACTACGAGCAGTACTTC
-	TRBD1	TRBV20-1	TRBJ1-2	CSARSDGTGSSDDNYGYTF	TGCAGTGCTAGGTCCGACGGGACAGGTTCCTCAGACGATAACTATGGCTACACCTTC
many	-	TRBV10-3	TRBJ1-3	CAISARSGNTIYF	TGTGCCATCAGTGCCCGCTCTGGAAACACCATATATTTT
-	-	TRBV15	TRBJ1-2	CATSSESFQDGYTF	TGTGCCACCAGCAGTGAATCTTTTCAGGACGGCTACACCTTC